This T cell receptor beta chain was captured by sequencing in a study of shared clonotypes between healthy human individuals (dated by TCRdb to the early 2020s). For the wider study: The cohort included a few men and a couple of women between 18 and 49 years of age. Libraries were prepared and TCR repertoires were sequenced by different laboratories using diverse techniques, in order to increase sequencing depth and limit assay-specific biases. Leukapheresis yielded between about 0.9 and 9.5 billion PBMCs per donor. For each donor, three plates each were used for CD4 naive and CD4 memory, two plates were used for CD8 naive, and one plate was used for CD8 memory. To estimate repertoire size and how much clonotypes are shared between individuals, the study performed deep sequencing of blood TCR repertoires from about 5 healthy adults. Beyond this particular receptor, the publication reports: Incomplete sequencing was indicated by rarefaction of sorted-subset datasets, despite the large sequencing depth. Based on pairwise subsampling, the degree of clonotype sharing among donors was expected to be affected by sequencing depth. Across four donors, approximately 4.6% of naive CD4, around 3.5% of naive CD8, 2.3% of memory CD4, and 0.3% to 0.45% of memory CD8 clonotypes were shared. The small number of donors limited the genetic and exposure-history diversity represented. Estimated clonotype richness was generally larger for naive than for memory subsets. Sampling was limited to blood, and TCR repertoires in tissue likely differ from TCR repertoires in blood. Compared with non-shared clonotypes, the clonotypes found in all four sorted-subset donors had higher generation probabilities.

TCR CDR3 regions were amplified from genomic DNA by multiplex PCR using the deep immunoSEQ assay. Extracted genomic DNA from each cell subset was distributed evenly across all wells of several immunoSEQ 96-well plates, and each plate was treated as a replicate. For sorted subsets, roughly 200 ng of genomic DNA, equivalent to around 29,000 T cell genomes, went into each replicate PCR. Purified libraries were quantified with a Qubit 3.0 fluorometer, sized on a Bioanalyzer 2100, and re-quantified with the KAPA Library Quantification kit. Each immunoSEQ 96-well plate was sequenced on its own single-read 150-cycle Illumina NextSeq 550 flow cell. In the source study's methods: The immunoSEQ output contained only junctional sequences without quality scores, so filtering could not match that applied to full-length reads. Sequences were annotated with PyIR, a Python wrapper for IgBLAST v1.9, using IMGT germline references to assign V/J genes and CDR3. Reads were filtered out if the reads had weak V/J assignments (E-value above 1e-6), no CDR3, stop codons, out-of-frame junctions, or ambiguous translated residues. V3J clonotypes were defined as sequences sharing an identical inferred V gene, J gene, and CDR3 amino acid sequence. Percentage overlap between repertoires was calculated by dividing the number of shared unique clonotypes by the size of the smaller repertoire. RTK rarefaction, the Chao1 estimator, and Recon v2.1 estimates of unobserved clonotypes were used to assess repertoire richness. Generation probabilities were computed with OLGA for all TCRbeta clonotypes obtained by the gDNA method from a few donors. Held by TCRdb, this immuneACCESS table contains in-frame sequences only and omits some clones. Under half of the omission traces to an unresolved V gene where checked; the cause of the rest is unknown. The DNA gave D and trimming, while V, J and clone size come from that table. Across this sample there are approximately 1,500,000 clones, with around 97% seen only once. The ten largest clones take up about 1% of the sample.

As regards this clone: Its cognate antigen has yet to be identified. No qualities accompany the bases; no much larger clone lies one base away. This sample also contains other DNA sequences that code for the same CDR3.

There are 13 amino acids in the CDR3, from cysteine to phenylalanine inclusive. Just CDR3 DNA is preserved here, 39 bases in frame from base 1. In the germline V gene, CDR1 corresponds to MDHEN and CDR2 to SYDVKM. Trimmed from V: 2 bases; trimmed from J: 8 bases; junction bases lacking a gene match: 4. Healthy HIV-negative adults with no recently reported acute infections or vaccinations were included as donors. Every donor was a Caucasian adult living in Nashville, Tennessee, USA. CD4+ T cells were enriched through magnetic negative selection, after which naive cells were positively selected on CD45RA and the remaining negative fraction served as the memory subset. After blood collection by leukapheresis, PBMCs were isolated using Ficoll-Histopaque density gradient centrifugation and then cryopreserved in the vapor phase of liquid nitrogen. Analytical flow cytometry was used to check the purity and quantity of every magnetically sorted T cell population. Genomic DNA was isolated from each sorted fraction and quantified by UV absorbance on a Nanodrop 2000c.

The V and J segments used are TRBV28 and TRBJ1-2; TRBD1 aligns with 8 central bases. The receptor's source is a man in his thirties or forties in good health. The sequenced material came from naive CD4+ T cells sorted from blood. The sample's cell subset or site, from its label and the paper: CD45RA+ positively selected. The CDR3 has the sequence CASSLQGAGGYTF. The sequenced DNA: TGTGCCAGCAGTTTACAGGGGGCGGGAGGCTACACCTTC.